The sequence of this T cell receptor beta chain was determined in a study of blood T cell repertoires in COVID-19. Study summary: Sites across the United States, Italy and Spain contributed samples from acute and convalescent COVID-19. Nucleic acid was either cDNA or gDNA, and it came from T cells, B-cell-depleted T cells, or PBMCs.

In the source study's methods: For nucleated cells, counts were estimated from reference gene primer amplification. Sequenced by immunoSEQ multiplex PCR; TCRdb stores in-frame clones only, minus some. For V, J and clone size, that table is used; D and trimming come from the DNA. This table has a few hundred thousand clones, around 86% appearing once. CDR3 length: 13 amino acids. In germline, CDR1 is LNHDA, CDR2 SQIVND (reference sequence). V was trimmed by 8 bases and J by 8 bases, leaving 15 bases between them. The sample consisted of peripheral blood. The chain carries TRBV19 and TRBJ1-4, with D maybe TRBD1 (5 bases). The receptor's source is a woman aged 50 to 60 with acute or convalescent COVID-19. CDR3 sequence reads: CASVGGGREKLFF. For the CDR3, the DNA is TGTGCCAGTGTCGGGGGGGGTAGGGAAAAACTGTTTTTT.